A single sample gave rise to the 32 T cell receptor beta chains below, sequenced in a study of OX40 agonist ivuxolimab in advanced cancers. Profiling relied on immunoSEQ multiplex PCR, and the TCRdb table lists in-frame clones only, not all of them. The data contain tens of thousands of clones, roughly 87% of them singletons. The starting material was CD4+ or CD8+ T cells sorted from blood, obtained in a trial of the OX40 agonist ivuxolimab. These receptors were obtained from an adult with an advanced solid tumor such as melanoma, head and neck, liver or kidney cancer.

The chain carries TRBV4-3 and TRBJ2-3; weak D call: TRBD2 (5 bases). Germline lookup yields CDR1 LGHNA and CDR2 YSLEER. There are 13 residues in the CDR3. V lost 0 bases and J lost 5, with 6 bases in between. As DNA, the CDR3 is TGCGCCAGCAGCCAAGAGGCGGGAGATACGCAGTATTTT. This codes for CASSQEAGDTQYF.

V gene TRBV6-1 combines with J gene TRBJ2-7, with 7 bases that match TRBD2. In germline, CDR1 is MNHNS, CDR2 SASEGT. Losses at the gene ends were 2 bases for V and 3 bases for J; bases not matched to a gene: 4. The CDR3 consists of 14 residues. In DNA form, the CDR3 reads TGTGCCAGCAGTGAACAGACTAGCAGCTACGAGCAGTACTTC. Amino acid sequence: CASSEQTSSYEQYF.

The chain is built from TRBV11-2 and TRBJ2-1; TRBD1 matches 7 bases. The J segment lost 3 bases and the V segment lost 5 bases, leaving 10 bases of the junction unmatched. The CDR3 loop spans 16 amino acids. Germline-derived CDR1 and CDR2 are SGHAT and FQNNGV. Here the CDR3 reads CASSPGTGQDYNEQFF. The CDR3 DNA sequence: TGTGCCAGCAGCCCGGGCACCGGACAGGACTACAATGAGCAGTTCTTC.

The chain has TRBV19 and TRBJ1-5; D is undetermined. V lost 1 base and J lost 9, with 7 bases in between. Germline loops: CDR1 LNHDA, CDR2 SQIVND (reference sequence). CDR3 length: 12 amino acids. The CDR3 loop reads CASSIGQLPQHF. In nucleotides, the CDR3 is TGTGCCAGTAGTATAGGGCAGCTGCCCCAGCATTTT.

The CDR3 is CAIRQGYEQYF. Written as DNA, the CDR3 is TGTGCCATCAGACAGGGTTACGAGCAGTACTTC. J is TRBJ2-7 and V is TRBV10-3, with D perhaps TRBD1 (6 bases). CDR3 length: 11 amino acids. The V and J ends lost 6 bases and 4 bases respectively, with 7 bases between them. The germline V gene has CDR1 ENHRY and CDR2 SYGVKD.

This chain connects TRBV5-1 to TRBJ2-5, with TRBD2 identical over 8 bases. The DNA end favors TRBJ2-7, so the J call may be wrong. The CDR3 length is 15 residues. Germline assignment: CDR1 SGHRS and CDR2 YFSETQ. Here the CDR3 reads CASSSLAGSSYEQYF. CDR3 nucleotide sequence: TGCGCCAGCAGCTCTCTAGCGGGCTCCTCCTACGAGCAGTACTTC.

The chain employs TRBV25-1 and TRBJ1-1, with 9 nucleotides matching TRBD1. The trim removed 7 bases at V and 4 bases at J, leaving 10 bases unmatched. The CDR3 is made up of 15 amino acids. In germline, CDR1 is MGHDK, CDR2 SYGVNS. The CDR3 DNA is TGTGCCAGCATGAAAGGGGACAGGGTTGGCACTGAAGCTTTCTTT. The encoded protein is CASMKGDRVGTEAFF.

This chain uses TRBV7-2 with TRBJ2-2; possible D gene TRBD2, 7 bases. This CDR3 has 16 amino acids. Deletions cut 4 bases from V and 1 base from J, with 13 bases between. Germline CDR1 reads SGHTA; CDR2 reads FQGNSA. The CDR3 coding sequence is TGTGCCAGCAGCTCCCGCGGGGGCTGGAACACCGGGGAGCTGTTTTTT. Translated, it gives CASSSRGGWNTGELFF.

The rearrangement joins TRBV7-2 to TRBJ2-1; D could derive from TRBD1 or TRBD2 (6 bases each). The germline CDR1 and CDR2 sequences are SGHTA and FQGNSA. Trimming shortened V by 2 bases and J by 8 bases, and 25 bases separated the two germline ends. The CDR3 is 18 residues long. The CDR3 DNA sequence: TGTGCCAGCAGCTTATGGGCGACAGGAGGGACCTCTTCCCATGAGCAGTTCTTC. It specifies CASSLWATGGTSSHEQFF.

This chain connects TRBV5-1 to TRBJ2-2; no firm D call. Trimming removed 0 bases at V and 10 bases at J, with 10 bases between. Germline V gives CDR1 SGHRS, CDR2 YFSETQ. The CDR3 is made up of 13 amino acids. The CDR3 sequence is CASSLAMLEELFF. The DNA for the CDR3 is TGCGCCAGCAGCTTGGCAATGCTCGAGGAGCTGTTTTTT.

The chain recombines TRBV6-4 with TRBJ2-3, with unresolved D. V lost 0 bases to trimming and J lost 8 bases, with 3 bases between them. Germline V gene data show CDR1 as MRHNA and CDR2 as SNTAGT. The CDR3 is 11 amino acids. In DNA, the CDR3 is TGTGCCAGCAGTGACTCGGGTACGCAGTATTTT. As protein: CASSDSGTQYF.

This clone was observed a few times. The chain carries TRBV11-3 and TRBJ2-3; maybe TRBD2 (5 bases). Germline V lookup: CDR1 SGHNT, CDR2 YENEEA. This CDR3 contains 13 residues. Deletions cut 7 bases from V and 3 bases from J, with 11 bases between. The DNA of the CDR3 is TGTGCCAGCACCGAGGGCTCGACAGATACGCAGTATTTT. It codes for CASTEGSTDTQYF. Full variable domain (outside the CDR3, taken from reference TRBV11-3 and TRBJ2-3): EAGVVQSPRYKIIEKKQPVAFWCNPISGHNTLYWYLQNLGQGPELLIRYENEEAVDDSQLPKDRFSAERLKGVDSTLKIQPAELGDSAVYLCASTEGSTDTQYFGPGTRLTVL.

The V and J genes are TRBV28 and TRBJ2-7; D may be TRBD2 (6 bases). There are 15 residues in the CDR3. Trimming shortened V by 7 bases and J by 3 bases, and 19 bases separated the two germline ends. CDR1 is MDHEN, CDR2 SYDVKM, per germline. CDR3 DNA sequence: TGTGCCAGCACCCTTACGGGGGTCCCCCTCTACGAGCAGTACTTC. This translates into CASTLTGVPLYEQYF.

This clone was seen a handful of times. This rearrangement joins TRBV10-3 to TRBJ1-5, with D possibly matching TRBD1 (6 bases). V was trimmed by 4 bases and J by 4 bases, leaving 11 bases between them. This CDR3 is built from 14 residues. From germline, CDR1 is ENHRY and CDR2 SYGVKD. DNA of the CDR3: TGTGCCATCAGTGCGGACAGAGTAAATCAGCCCCAGCATTTT. Its translation: CAISADRVNQPQHF.

The genes are TRBV6-4 and TRBJ2-7, with D tentatively TRBD1 or TRBD2 (6 bases each). Germline-derived CDR1 and CDR2 are MRHNA and SNTAGT. This CDR3 spans 14 amino acids. V shed 5 bases and J shed 4 bases, with 15 bases lying between them. CDR3 region: CASSLGGHTYEQYF. The CDR3 DNA is TGTGCCAGCAGTCTCGGGGGACACACTTACGAGCAGTACTTC.

The J gene is TRBJ2-6, the V gene TRBV19; D possibly matches TRBD1 or TRBD2 (6 bases each). V lost 3 bases to trimming and J lost 2 bases, with 11 bases between them. The length of the CDR3 is 16 residues. Germline values: CDR1 LNHDA, CDR2 SQIVND (reference sequence). CDR3: CASSMIRGAGANVLTF. CDR3 DNA: TGTGCCAGTAGTATGATTAGGGGGGCTGGGGCCAACGTCCTGACTTTC.

The genes are TRBV28 and TRBJ1-5; no clear D gene. The germline CDR1 and CDR2 sequences are MDHEN and SYDVKM. The ends were cut back, 2 bases at V and 3 bases at J, with 11 bases in the middle. This CDR3 comprises 15 residues. This CDR3 reads CASSLSPVINQPQHF. CDR3 nucleotide sequence: TGTGCCAGCAGTTTAAGCCCGGTGATCAATCAGCCCCAGCATTTT.

The table lists this clone with a few counts. The chain uses TRBV30 and TRBJ1-4; D unresolved. The ends were cut back, 1 base at V and 8 bases at J, with 8 bases in the middle. Germline-derived CDR1 and CDR2 are GTSNPN and SVGIG (reference sequence). This CDR3 contains 12 residues. CDR3 sequence: CAWSDLGEKLFF. DNA for the CDR3: TGTGCCTGGAGTGACTTGGGGGAAAAACTGTTTTTT.

The rearrangement joins TRBV9 to TRBJ2-3; TRBD1 matches at 9 bases. V shed 5 bases, J shed 0 bases, and the junction held 7 bases outside the gene matches. The CDR3 is made up of 16 amino acids. Per the germline V gene, CDR1 is SGDLS and CDR2 is YYNGEE. Here the CDR3 reads CASREGTGFSTDTQYF. The DNA for the CDR3 is TGTGCCAGCAGAGAAGGGACAGGGTTTAGCACAGATACGCAGTATTTT.

This clone was counted between two and nine times. The CDR3 coding sequence is TGCGCCAGCAGCCAAGTGGCTGATGCGGGGGGGCAGAAAGATACGCAGTATTTT. As protein: CASSQVADAGGQKDTQYF. The V call is TRBV4-3, the J call TRBJ2-3; TRBD2 agrees at 9 bases. Trimming removed 1 base from V and 5 bases from J; junction bases left unmatched: 13. Germline V lookup: CDR1 LGHNA, CDR2 YSLEER. There are 18 residues in the CDR3.

The rearrangement links TRBV9 to TRBJ2-1; tentatively, D is TRBD2 (5 bases). The germline CDR1 and CDR2 sequences are SGDLS and YYNGEE. V was shortened by 0 bases and J by 2 bases, with 9 bases between the two germline ends. The CDR3 runs to 15 residues. The DNA for the CDR3 is TGTGCCAGCAGCGTAGACGGGGAAACCTACAATGAGCAGTTCTTC. It translates to CASSVDGETYNEQFF.

The chain combines TRBV7-8 with TRBJ2-5; maybe TRBD1 (5 bases). Per the germline V gene, CDR1 is SGHVS and CDR2 is FQNEAQ. V lost 5 bases, J lost 1 base, and 11 bases lay in between. The CDR3 contains 14 residues. The CDR3 DNA sequence: TGTGCCAGCAGCACCCTAGGGGTCCAAGAGACCCAGTACTTC. Translation gives CASSTLGVQETQYF. Based on the CDR3 plus reference TRBV7-8 and TRBJ2-5, the full variable domain is GAGVSQSPRYKVAKRGQDVALRCDPISGHVSLFWYQQALGQGPEFLTYFQNEAQLDKSGLPSDRFFAERPEGSVSTLKIQRTQQEDSAVYLCASSTLGVQETQYFGPGTRLLVL.

This clone was observed a handful of times. The V gene is TRBV7-3, the J gene TRBJ2-5; 10 bases match TRBD2. The V segment lost 5 bases and the J segment 6 bases; nucleotides outside the gene matches: 3. There are 13 residues in the CDR3. Per the germline V gene, CDR1 is SGHTA and CDR2 is FQGTGA. DNA of the CDR3: TGTGCCAGCAGCCCTAGCGGGGGAAAGACCCAGTACTTC. Protein product: CASSPSGGKTQYF.

The chain joins TRBV4-1 to TRBJ2-5; D not certain. Per germline, CDR1 MGHRA and CDR2 YSYEKL. The CDR3 has 14 residues. V dropped 0 bases and J dropped 6 bases, with 11 bases sitting between them. The CDR3 DNA reads as TGCGCCAGCAGCCAAGAGTACGCGGAGAAGACCCAGTACTTC. Amino acid sequence: CASSQEYAEKTQYF.

To note about this clone: Germline is not matched at one junction end, which may reflect a read error. The chain is built from TRBV25-1 and TRBJ1-3, with a possible D match to TRBD1 (5 bases). The CDR3 loop spans 14 amino acids. Germline assignment: CDR1 MGHDK and CDR2 SYGVNS. The CDR3 protein is CASTLPGSGNTIYF. The CDR3 DNA is TGTGCAAGCACCCTCCCAGGGTCTGGAAACACCATATATTTT.

The rearrangement joins TRBV25-1 to TRBJ1-4; 7 bases map to TRBD1. V shed 5 bases and J 3 bases; nucleotides not matched to a gene: 6. This CDR3 region has 15 residues. The germline gives CDR1 MGHDK, CDR2 SYGVNS. CDR3 DNA sequence: TGTGCCAGCAGTCCCCCTGGGACAGCTAATGAAAAACTGTTTTTT. Translating it yields CASSPPGTANEKLFF.

The chain is built from TRBV28 and TRBJ2-4; 9 bases match TRBD1. Germline trimming cut 6 bases from V and 12 bases from J; bases unmatched to any gene: 15. There are 15 residues in the CDR3. The germline CDR1 and CDR2 sequences are MDHEN and SYDVKM. This CDR3 is CASSPPGTGQYTQYF. Here the CDR3 DNA reads TGTGCCAGCAGCCCTCCCGGGACAGGGCAATACACTCAGTACTTC.

The V gene is TRBV5-6, the J gene TRBJ2-7; D perhaps matches TRBD1 (6 bases). Germline V lookup: CDR1 SGHDT, CDR2 YYEEEE. Trimming took off 3 bases at V and 0 bases at J, with 13 bases between the two ends. The CDR3 contains 15 residues. In nucleotides, the CDR3 is TGTGCCAGCAGCTGGATCCGGGACAACTCCTACGAGCAGTACTTC. Its translation is CASSWIRDNSYEQYF.

This clone was found once. The chain couples TRBV2 to TRBJ1-1; a weak D match, TRBD1 (6 bases). The CDR3 runs 16 residues. CDR1 is SNHLY and CDR2 is FYNNEI in the germline V gene. V lost 7 bases and J 7 bases, leaving 25 bases between the germline ends. CDR3 protein: CASKTDWTVKTIEAFF. The CDR3 DNA follows: TGTGCCAGCAAAACGGACTGGACAGTCAAAACGATTGAAGCTTTCTTT.

The chain employs TRBV21-1 and TRBJ1-6. TRBV21-1 is designated a pseudogene. The CDR3 is made up of 19 amino acids. For the CDR3, the DNA is TGTGCCAGCAGCAAAGTATGGGAGTGGGGCATCCACTTTAATTCACCCCTCCACTTT. Encoded protein: CASSKVWEWGIHFNSPLHF.

The J gene is TRBJ1-6, the V gene TRBV5-1; perhaps TRBD1 as D (5 bases). Trimming took 3 bases from V and 0 from J, leaving 7 bases between them. The CDR3 totals 15 residues. CDR1 is SGHRS and CDR2 is YFSETQ in the germline V gene. This CDR3 is CASSWDYSYNSPLHF. For the CDR3, the DNA is TGCGCCAGCAGCTGGGACTACTCCTATAATTCACCCCTCCACTTT.

The chain uses TRBV7-8 and TRBJ2-7; D is undetermined. V dropped 5 bases and J dropped 4 bases, with 9 bases sitting between them. The length of the CDR3 is 12 residues. Germline values: CDR1 SGHVS, CDR2 FQNEAQ. The CDR3 nucleotides are TGTGCCAGCAGCCTATCCCAATACGAGCAGTACTTC. Protein: CASSLSQYEQYF. The whole variable domain, remainder taken from reference TRBV7-8 and TRBJ2-7, is GAGVSQSPRYKVAKRGQDVALRCDPISGHVSLFWYQQALGQGPEFLTYFQNEAQLDKSGLPSDRFFAERPEGSVSTLKIQRTQQEDSAVYLCASSLSQYEQYFGPGTRLTVT.